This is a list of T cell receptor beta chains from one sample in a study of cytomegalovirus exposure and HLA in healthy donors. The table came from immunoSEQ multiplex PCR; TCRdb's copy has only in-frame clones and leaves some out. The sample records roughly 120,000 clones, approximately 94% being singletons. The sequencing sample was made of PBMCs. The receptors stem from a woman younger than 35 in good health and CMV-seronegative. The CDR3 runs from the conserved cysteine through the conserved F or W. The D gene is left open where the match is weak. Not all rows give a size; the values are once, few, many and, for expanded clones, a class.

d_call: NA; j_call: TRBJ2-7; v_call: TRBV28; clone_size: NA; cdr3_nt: TGTGCCAGCAGTTTAACTCCGGGACTTACAGAGCAGTACTTC; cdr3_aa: CASSLTPGLTEQYF
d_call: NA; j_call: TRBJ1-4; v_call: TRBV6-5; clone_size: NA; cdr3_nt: TGTGCCAGCAGGTGGACAGCCTCTAATGAAAAACTGTTTTTT; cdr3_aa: CASRWTASNEKLFF
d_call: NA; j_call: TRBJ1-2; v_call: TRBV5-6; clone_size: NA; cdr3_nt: TGTGCCAGCAGCTTCAGGAGGTCTGGCTACACCTTC; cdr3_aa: CASSFRRSGYTF
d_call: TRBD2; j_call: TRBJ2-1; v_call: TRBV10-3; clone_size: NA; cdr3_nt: TGTGCCGTCGGCGCGCGTGCTAGCGGGAATGAGCAGTTCTTC; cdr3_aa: CAVGARASGNEQFF
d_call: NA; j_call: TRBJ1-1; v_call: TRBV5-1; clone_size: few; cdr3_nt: TGCGCCAGCAGCCTCTCCGGGACTCTGGTACCGGGAACTGAAGCTTTCTTT; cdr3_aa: CASSLSGTLVPGTEAFF
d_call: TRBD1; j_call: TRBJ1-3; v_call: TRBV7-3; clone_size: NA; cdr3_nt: TGTGCCAGCAGCCTATCGGGACAGGGAGACACCATATATTTT; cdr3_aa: CASSLSGQGDTIYF
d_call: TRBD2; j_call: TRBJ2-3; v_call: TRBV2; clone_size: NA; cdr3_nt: TGTGCCAGCAGTCGGCTAGCGGGGGCCACAGATACGCAGTATTTT; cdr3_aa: CASSRLAGATDTQYF
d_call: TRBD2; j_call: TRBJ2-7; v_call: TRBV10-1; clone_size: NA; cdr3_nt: TGCGCCAGCAGTGATGTAGCGGGCTCAGCTTTCTACGAGCAGTACTTC; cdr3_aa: CASSDVAGSAFYEQYF
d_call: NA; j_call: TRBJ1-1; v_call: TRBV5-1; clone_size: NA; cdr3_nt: TGCGCCAGCAGGGACATGGACGGGAACACTGAAGCTTTCTTT; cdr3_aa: CASRDMDGNTEAFF
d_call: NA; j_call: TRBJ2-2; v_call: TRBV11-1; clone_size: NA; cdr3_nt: TGTGCCAGCAGGAACAGGGACACCGGGGAGCTGTTTTTT; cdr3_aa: CASRNRDTGELFF
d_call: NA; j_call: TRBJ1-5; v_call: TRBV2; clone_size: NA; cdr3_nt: TGTGCCAGCAGAGACGGGACACCTAATCAGCCCCAGCATTTT; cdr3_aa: CASRDGTPNQPQHF
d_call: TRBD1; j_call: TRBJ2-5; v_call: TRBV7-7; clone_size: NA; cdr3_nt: TGTGCTAGCAGCTTGGGCACCGGGACAGGGCCTCGAGAGACCCAGTACTTC; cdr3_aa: CASSLGTGTGPRETQYF
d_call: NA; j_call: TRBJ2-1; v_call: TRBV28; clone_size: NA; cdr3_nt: TGTGCCAGCAGTTTATGGCAGAAGAATGAGCAGTTCTTC; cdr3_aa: CASSLWQKNEQFF
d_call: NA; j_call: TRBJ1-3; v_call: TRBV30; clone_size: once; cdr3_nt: TGTGCCTGGAGTGTACAAGAGGGGGACACCATATATTTT; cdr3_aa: CAWSVQEGDTIYF
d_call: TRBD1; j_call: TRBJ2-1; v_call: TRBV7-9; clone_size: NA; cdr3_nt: TGTGCCAGCAGCAGAGGGGGACAGGGCTACAATGAGCAGTTCTTC; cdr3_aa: CASSRGGQGYNEQFF
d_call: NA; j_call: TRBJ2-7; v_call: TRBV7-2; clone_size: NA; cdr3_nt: TGTGCCAGCAGCTATATGACACAAGACTACGAGCAGTACTTC; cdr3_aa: CASSYMTQDYEQYF